This T cell receptor beta chain was sequenced during a study of cytomegalovirus exposure and HLA in healthy donors. Study-wide background: A later analysis reported the 90 to 150 validation repertoires used the same platform as the 500 to 800 first-cohort repertoires. Findings and caveats of the study: The study flagged roughly 150 TCR beta chains as cytomegalovirus-associated.

Germline-derived CDR1 and CDR2 are MRHNA and SNTAGT. V gave up 7 bases and J gave up 0 bases, with 13 bases separating them. The CDR3 is 16 residues long. Clones were sequenced by immunoSEQ multiplex PCR, and TCRdb holds only the in-frame ones, with some missing. This repertoire shows more than 300,000 clones, 75% to 90% found once; its top ten account for roughly 0.83%. Comment on this clone: What it binds is unknown.

The V call is TRBV6-4, the J call TRBJ1-6; D unclear. The sequencing input was PBMCs. This clonotype originated in a woman aged 18 to 35 in good health and CMV-seronegative. CDR3 sequence: CASTHHWSSYNSPLHF. The CDR3 DNA reads TGTGCCAGCACCCATCACTGGAGCTCCTATAATTCACCCCTCCACTTT.